The following is a T cell receptor beta chain sequence with its context. Its antigen is not known. This entry comes from a study of T cells in tuberculosis. Turning to the study itself: This South African cohort compared adolescents with or without latent tuberculosis against adults with active tuberculosis. Study-level findings and limits: Smaller alpha distances in active tuberculosis partly reflected shorter CDR3-alpha lengths.

Method: immunoSEQ multiplex PCR; TCRdb's copy keeps in-frame clones and lacks some. In the table there are about 33,000 clones, 92% of which are singletons. Time point meaning: new active TB diagnosis, blood taken before or within 7 days of starting treatment. The clonotype originates from an adult with tuberculosis. Some clones in this sample may be carry-over from other donors' samples. The source material was PBMCs, sampled at tuberculosis diagnosis.

The CDR3 DNA is TGTGCCAGCTCACCAATAGCCACCCCAGACTATGGCTACACCTTC. It yields the protein CASSPIATPDYGYTF. This chain uses TRBV18 with TRBJ1-2; D gene unclear. This CDR3 comprises 15 residues. V lost 2 bases and J lost 3, with 13 bases in between. From germline, CDR1 is KGHSH and CDR2 LQKENI.